This T cell receptor (beta chain) was sequenced for a study of early T cells in non-severe SARS-CoV-2 infection (dated by TCRdb to the early 2020s). Regarding the complete study: TCR sequencing used bulk RNA from unsorted whole blood, so alpha and beta chains could not be paired. Here is what the overall study found, with its caveats: VDJdb matching was skewed toward anti-spike CD8 responses and likely underestimated virus-specific expansions, missing private and CD4 specificities.

The study was a case-control design nested within a healthcare worker cohort in London, UK, with weekly nasopharyngeal swab PCR tests and blood sampling. Healthcare workers were recruited between 23 and 31 March 2020, during the week of the UK lockdown, and were followed weekly for up to 16 weeks. The library was made by 5' RACE. Sequencing used a NextSeq 500. Unique molecular identifiers were attached to individual cDNA molecules in the TCR library protocol so that sequencing error and PCR bias could be corrected. TCR alpha and beta chains were both sequenced, and the abundances of alpha and beta sequences in each sample were closely correlated with each other. Processing in the source paper ran as follows. Decombinator V4 was used to perform V gene, J gene and CDR3 annotation of TCR sequences. TCRs were defined as expanded if a significant change between any two time points was detected under a Poisson model with p below 0.0001. TCR abundances were normalised to the total number of TCRs sequenced per sample and expressed as counts per million. TRAV1-2 paired with TRAJ12, TRAJ20 or TRAJ33 defined MAIT TCRs, while TRAV10 paired with TRAJ18 defined iNKT TCRs. A search of VDJdb, accessed on 1 November 2021, was run for TCRs annotated to CMV, EBV and SARS-CoV-2, with TCRs annotated for multiple antigens excluded. TCRdb took the public reads, trimmed them with fastp at Q25, ran MiXCR for clone calling and kept in-frame beta chains. Under each unique CDR3 protein, matching rows form one entry showing the most common genes and DNA. V and J calls and clone size were set by TCRdb, not the authors. The sample table contains around 78,000 distinct CDR3 sequences; only one count was recorded for roughly an eighth of them. Of the sample, 3% to 3.5% falls within the top ten clones.

There are 17 amino acids in the CDR3, from cysteine to phenylalanine inclusive. Left in the record is the CDR3 DNA by itself, 51 bases read in frame from the first base. According to the germline V gene (reference sequence), CDR1 reads DFQATT and CDR2 reads SNEGSKA. The junction shows trimming of 6 bases on V and 0 bases on J, and the gene matches do not reach 10 bases of it. Regarding this clonotype: Its antigen has not been determined. No much larger clone is present one base from it, and per-base qualities are unavailable.

The sequence joins TRBV20-1 to TRBJ2-2, and TRBD2 aligns with 10 junction nucleotides. This receptor was taken from an adult who was a healthcare worker with PCR-confirmed SARS-CoV-2 infection or an uninfected control (not recorded which). Sequencing used whole blood. The bases are TGCAGTGCCCGAAGGCTAGCGGGAGCCGCGAACACCGGGGAGCTGTTTTTT. It specifies CSARRLAGAANTGELFF.